What follows are 20 T cell receptor delta chains derived from one specimen sequenced in a study of human gamma delta and Vdelta1 T cells. TCRdb reanalysed the PCR reads with CATT. The profile shows some 13,000 delta-chain clones, under 55% of them singletons. What these receptors recognize is not known. The sample was Vdelta1 gamma-delta T cells from blood grown in culture (DOT cells). Receptors originate from a human donor in good health.

This clone was counted only a few times. This chain links TRDV1 with TRDJ1, with 9 bases fitting TRDD3. This CDR3 is built from 17 residues. The V gene end was trimmed by 2 bases and the J gene end by 3 bases; junction bases not matched to a gene: 10. CDR1 is TSWWSYY and CDR2 is QGS in the germline V gene. The CDR3 loop is CALGEASALGEPDKLIF. The DNA for the CDR3 is TGTGCTCTTGGGGAAGCCTCCGCACTGGGGGAACCCGATAAACTCATCTTT.

The chain employs TRDV1 and TRDJ1; D gene unclear. The CDR3 is made up of 18 amino acids. Germline V gives CDR1 TSWWSYY, CDR2 QGS. V gave up 2 bases and J gave up 0 bases, with 19 bases separating them. The CDR3 DNA is TGTGCTCTTGGGGAAACCACGCCTGACAAGGTGTACACCGATAAACTCATCTTT. Residues: CALGETTPDKVYTDKLIF.

The V gene is TRDV1, the J gene TRDJ1, with 12 bases that match TRDD3. Per germline, CDR1 TSWWSYY and CDR2 QGS. The V gene end was trimmed by 5 bases and the J gene end by 2 bases; junction bases not matched to a gene: 21. The CDR3 length is 21 residues. This chain's CDR3 is CALGKRRTGGYLGGDTDKLIF. The CDR3 DNA is TGTGCTCTTGGGAAACGGCGAACTGGGGGATACCTCGGGGGTGATACCGATAAACTCATCTTT.

The chain couples TRDV1 to TRDJ1; D unclear. Germline V gene lookup returns CDR1 TSWWSYY and CDR2 QGS. The CDR3 is 21 residues long. V lost 7 bases and J 1 base, leaving 34 bases between the germline ends. CDR3 region: CALAHLSALGSSVWLTDKLIF. CDR3 nucleotide sequence: TGTGCTCTTGCCCACCTTTCCGCACTAGGATCCTCGGTATGGCTCACCGATAAACTCATCTTT.

The V gene is TRDV1, the J gene TRDJ1; D perhaps matches TRDD3 (6 bases). Per the germline V gene, CDR1 is TSWWSYY and CDR2 is QGS. The CDR3 spans 18 residues. Trimming pared 1 base from V and 0 bases from J, leaving 18 bases between. CDR3 region: CALGEPGAGAPYTDKLIF. CDR3 in DNA: TGTGCTCTTGGGGAACCCGGTGCTGGGGCCCCGTACACCGATAAACTCATCTTT.

The V call is TRDV1, the J call TRDJ1; 12 nucleotides match TRDD3. Per germline, CDR1 TSWWSYY and CDR2 QGS. V lost 1 base, J lost 7 bases, and 16 bases stayed unmatched. The CDR3 consists of 19 residues. CDR3 nucleotides: TGTGCTCTTGGGGAACACTACGTAGACGTACTGGGGGATACCTGTAAACTCATCTTT. This sequence encodes CALGEHYVDVLGDTCKLIF.

This clone was counted a few times. The V gene is TRDV1, the J gene TRDJ1; 8 bases are a match to TRDD3. V lost 0 bases, J lost 0 bases, and 21 bases stayed unmatched. The length of the CDR3 is 22 residues. Germline V gene lookup returns CDR1 TSWWSYY and CDR2 QGS. The CDR3 DNA follows: TGTGCTCTTGGGGAACTCGCCATAAACGGCCTAGTACTGGGGGCCGACACCGATAAACTCATCTTT. It specifies CALGELAINGLVLGADTDKLIF.

The chain uses TRDV1 and TRDJ1, with TRDD3 matching over 9 bases. The CDR3 sequence is 22 residues long. V lost 1 base to trimming and J lost 0 bases; unmatched junction nucleotides: 21. From germline, CDR1 is TSWWSYY and CDR2 QGS. CDR3 protein: CALGERESRKTPGGLYTDKLIF. The CDR3 nucleotides read TGTGCTCTTGGGGAACGAGAATCCCGCAAAACCCCTGGGGGATTGTACACCGATAAACTCATCTTT.

V gene TRDV1 combines with J gene TRDJ1, with 11 bases identical to TRDD3. The J segment lost 4 bases and the V segment lost 1 base, leaving 20 bases of the junction unmatched. Germline loops: CDR1 TSWWSYY, CDR2 QGS. The CDR3 spans 21 residues. CDR3 sequence reads: CALGEREFLPKWGIRFDKLIF. For the CDR3, the DNA is TGTGCTCTTGGGGAACGGGAATTCCTACCCAAATGGGGGATACGATTCGATAAACTCATCTTT.

This sequence joins TRDV1 and TRDJ1; maybe TRDD2 (6 bases). CDR3 length: 15 amino acids. The V and J ends lost 2 bases and 5 bases respectively, with 15 bases between them. Germline values: CDR1 TSWWSYY, CDR2 QGS. The CDR3 spells CALGETRPSVDKLIF. CDR3 bases: TGTGCTCTTGGGGAAACCCGGCCTTCCGTTGATAAACTCATCTTT.

This clone was counted only a few times. The J gene is TRDJ1, the V gene TRDV1, with 8 bases fitting TRDD3. The CDR3 spans 23 residues. CDR1 and CDR2 from the germline V gene are TSWWSYY and QGS. V lost 1 base, J lost 2 bases, and 27 bases stayed unmatched. DNA of the CDR3: TGTGCTCTTGGGGAACCCCCCGACAGGGTGGGGGATGATGTCCCACCGGCGACCGATAAACTCATCTTT. Residues: CALGEPPDRVGDDVPPATDKLIF.

V gene TRDV1 combines with J gene TRDJ1; perhaps TRDD1 as D (5 bases). Germline-derived CDR1 and CDR2 are TSWWSYY and QGS. Trimming shortened V by 5 bases and J by 2 bases, and 27 bases separated the two germline ends. The CDR3 consists of 19 residues. In DNA form, the CDR3 reads TGTGCTCTTGGGAAATATAACGGACTTTCCCCGGCTAGGACCGATAAACTCATCTTT. Translating gives CALGKYNGLSPARTDKLIF.

This rearrangement joins TRDV1 to TRDJ1; 7 bases are shared with TRDD2. The germline V gene has CDR1 TSWWSYY and CDR2 QGS. V dropped 3 bases and J dropped 0; count of bases not matched to a gene: 22. The CDR3 consists of 21 residues. CDR3 DNA: TGTGCTCTTGGGGAGTATTCCTACGGAGCCATCCCTGTTGGGTACACCGATAAACTCATCTTT. Translation: CALGEYSYGAIPVGYTDKLIF.

The chain joins TRDV1 to TRDJ1; TRDD2 might be the D (5 bases). The CDR3 loop spans 15 amino acids. Trimming shortened V by 5 bases and J by 8 bases, and 21 bases separated the two germline ends. Germline CDR1 is TSWWSYY and CDR2 is QGS. In DNA, the CDR3 is TGTGCTCTTGGGTTCTTTCCTCGGTCTACTGTAAAACTCATCTTT. This encodes CALGFFPRSTVKLIF.

This clone counts as medium-sized (0.01 to 0.1%). The chain couples TRDV1 to TRDJ1; 7 bases fit TRDD3. CDR3 length equals 17 residues. The germline V gene encodes CDR1 TSWWSYY and CDR2 QGS. Germline trimming cut 4 bases from V and 0 bases from J; bases unmatched to any gene: 11. The CDR3 is CALGGTLGGGYTDKLIF. The CDR3 DNA follows: TGTGCTCTTGGGGGGACTTTGGGCGGGGGATACACCGATAAACTCATCTTT.

The chain combines TRDV1 with TRDJ1, with D possibly being TRDD2 or TRDD3 (6 bases each). The V gene lost 2 bases and the J gene lost 7 bases, with 23 bases spanning the gap. The CDR3 extends over 17 amino acids. Germline V CDR1 and CDR2: TSWWSYY, QGS. The CDR3 DNA is TGTGCTCTTGGGGAAGGGGGGAGAGAACGTCCTACGGGTAAACTCATCTTT. As protein: CALGEGGRERPTGKLIF.

The chain couples TRDV1 to TRDJ1; a possible D gene is TRDD3 (6 bases). CDR1 is TSWWSYY, CDR2 QGS, per germline. V gave up 2 bases and J gave up 0 bases, with 37 bases separating them. This CDR3 is built from 24 residues. CDR3 nucleotide sequence: TGTGCTCTTGGGGAAGATGGGTGGTACGAGGGGTTGGGGGGACCCCAGACCTACACCGATAAACTCATCTTT. It translates to CALGEDGWYEGLGGPQTYTDKLIF.

In this sample, this clone is medium-sized. The V gene is TRDV1, the J gene TRDJ1; D is possibly TRDD3 (7 bases). The germline V and J ends were trimmed by 1 base and 3 bases, with 27 bases remaining between them. The V gene's germline CDR1 is TSWWSYY and CDR2 QGS. The CDR3 has 20 residues. Here the CDR3 reads CALGEPLLRGINISSDKLIF. The DNA of the CDR3 is TGTGCTCTTGGGGAACCCCTCCTACGGGGGATCAACATCAGTTCCGATAAACTCATCTTT.

The rearrangement uses TRDV1 and TRDJ1; 7 positions match TRDD3. Germline lookup yields CDR1 TSWWSYY and CDR2 QGS. V shed 4 bases, J shed 2 bases, and the junction held 10 bases outside the gene matches. CDR3 size: 16 residues. The CDR3 DNA reads TGTGCTCTTGGGGCTTCTTCGGGGGGATCTACCGATAAACTCATCTTT. It is translated as CALGASSGGSTDKLIF.

The chain recombines TRDV1 with TRDJ1; 9 nucleotides match TRDD3. The CDR3 spans 24 residues. Germline V CDR1 and CDR2: TSWWSYY, QGS. V dropped 0 bases and J dropped 7; count of bases not matched to a gene: 33. The CDR3 nucleotides read TGTGCTCTTGGGGAACTATTCACCAATTTCCTATTCAGGGGATACGGGTCTCGTTACGGTAAACTCATCTTT. Amino acids: CALGELFTNFLFRGYGSRYGKLIF.